Listed here are 14 T cell receptor beta chains from one sample, sequenced in a study of identical twins. TCRdb re-called the 5' RACE reads with MiXCR, one entry per CDR3 protein. Of under 250,000 distinct CDR3 sequences in the sample, roughly a tenth were seen once. Sequencing was done on a sample of memory (CD45RO+) T cells sorted from blood. These TCRs come from a woman under 30 in good health.

The chain employs TRBV27 and TRBJ2-5, with a tentative D call TRBD2 (5 bases). The CDR3 loop spans 15 amino acids. V lost 0 bases and J 2 bases, leaving 10 bases between the germline ends. Per germline, CDR1 MNHEY and CDR2 SMNVEV (reference sequence). CDR3 region: CASSLSARVQETQYF. The CDR3 region has the DNA TGTGCCAGCAGTTTATCAGCGAGGGTTCAAGAGACCCAGTACTTC.

There are many counts of this clonotype. The rearrangement links TRBV4-2 to TRBJ2-7; the D is unclear. Trimming stripped 4 bases from V and 0 bases from J, with 10 bases between. The CDR3 has 14 amino acids. Germline CDR1 reads LGHNA; CDR2 reads YNFKEQ. The CDR3 protein is CASSRDGLSYEQYF. The CDR3 DNA reads TGTGCCAGCAGCCGAGACGGCCTCTCCTACGAGCAGTACTTC.

This clonotype was counted a few times. V is TRBV6-5 and J is TRBJ1-1; D unclear. The CDR3 runs to 13 residues. The V end lost 2 bases, the J end lost 7 bases, and 11 bases lay between the germline ends. Germline CDR1 is MNHEY and CDR2 is SVGAGI. The CDR3 DNA sequence: TGTGCCAGCAGTTACGGTGATGACGTTGAAGCTTTCTTT. The encoded protein is CASSYGDDVEAFF.

This clonotype was detected only a few times. The chain uses TRBV9 and TRBJ2-3; 7 bases line up with TRBD2. Trimming cost V 2 bases and J 3 bases; bases outside gene matches: 6. The length of the CDR3 is 15 residues. In germline, CDR1 is SGDLS, CDR2 YYNGEE. The CDR3 sequence is CASSVFSGATDTQYF. The CDR3 DNA sequence: TGTGCCAGCAGCGTCTTCAGCGGGGCAACAGATACGCAGTATTTT. Looking up the rest from reference TRBV9 and TRBJ2-3 gives the full variable domain: DSGVTQTPKHLITATGQRVTLRCSPRSGDLSVYWYQQSLDQGLQFLIQYYNGEERAKGNILERFSAQQFPDLHSELNLSSLELGDSALYFCASSVFSGATDTQYFGPGTRLTVL.

The chain combines TRBV3-1 with TRBJ2-1; D gene unclear. Deletions cut 0 bases from V and 8 bases from J, with 2 bases between. Looked up from germline, CDR1 is LGHDT and CDR2 is YNNKEL (reference sequence). This CDR3 is 11 amino acids long. The CDR3 DNA follows: TGTGCCAGCAGCCAAGATTATGAGCAGTTCTTC. It is translated as CASSQDYEQFF.

This clonotype appeared a few times. V gene TRBV11-3 combines with J gene TRBJ2-1, with D possibly TRBD1 on 6 matching bases. CDR1 is SGHNT and CDR2 is YENEEA in the germline V gene. The ends were cut back, 5 bases at V and 4 bases at J, with 15 bases in the middle. This CDR3 has 15 residues. The CDR3: CASSAGAPAYNEQFF. The CDR3 coding sequence is TGTGCCAGCAGCGCAGGGGCACCTGCTTACAATGAGCAGTTCTTC.

The chain employs TRBV7-2 and TRBJ1-5; tentative D call: TRBD1 (5 bases). The CDR3 has 15 residues. Trimming shortened V by 1 base and J by 1 base, and 8 bases separated the two germline ends. The germline V gene has CDR1 SGHTA and CDR2 FQGNSA. The CDR3 coding sequence is TGTGCCAGCAGCTTAGTAGGGGCGAGCAATCAGCCCCAGCATTTT. Its translation: CASSLVGASNQPQHF.

This clonotype appeared a few times. The rearrangement links TRBV20-1 to TRBJ2-3; D gene ambiguous. Germline CDR1 is DFQATT and CDR2 is SNEGSKA (reference sequence). V was cut by 3 bases and J by 6 bases, with 10 bases left in between. The CDR3 is 12 residues long. The DNA of the CDR3 is TGCAGTGCTAGTTTGATGGCGGATACGCAGTATTTT. It translates to CSASLMADTQYF.

The chain has TRBV5-1 and TRBJ1-2; TRBD1 might be the D (6 bases). This CDR3 has 18 residues. The V gene lost 0 bases and the J gene lost 4 bases, with 22 bases spanning the gap. Germline V lookup: CDR1 SGHRS, CDR2 YFSETQ. CDR3 bases: TGCGCCAGCAGCTTGGTGCCCTCCAAACAGGGATCAGGCTATGGCTACACCTTC. Its protein is CASSLVPSKQGSGYGYTF.

Notes on this clonotype: Relative to the germline gene, one junction end is altered; a read error may explain this. V usage is TRBV20-1 and J usage is TRBJ2-7; 14 bases are shared with TRBD2. This CDR3 comprises 17 residues. Germline CDR1 reads DFQATT; CDR2 reads SNEGSKA (reference sequence). This chain's CDR3 is CCARGLAGAMRSYEQYF. In DNA form, the CDR3 reads TGCTGTGCTAGGGGACTAGCGGGAGCGATGAGATCCTACGAGCAGTACTTC.

The rearrangement uses TRBV20-1 and TRBJ2-5; D possibly matches TRBD1 or TRBD2 (5 bases each). Germline values: CDR1 DFQATT, CDR2 SNEGSKA (reference sequence). With 2 bases removed from V and 4 bases from J, the gap between germline ends came to 8 bases. CDR3 length: 12 residues. The CDR3 coding sequence is TGCAGTGCTAGATCGAGGGGAGAGACCCAGTACTTC. It yields the protein CSARSRGETQYF.

This clonotype has a count of ten or more. The rearrangement links TRBV7-7 to TRBJ2-7; D gene unclear. Trimming shortened V by 5 bases and J by 1 base, and 9 bases separated the two germline ends. The CDR3 is 13 amino acids. Germline V gene sequence: CDR1 SSHAT, CDR2 FNYEAQ (reference sequence). The CDR3 is CASSPDGSYEQYF. CDR3 bases: TGTGCCAGCAGCCCGGACGGTTCCTACGAGCAGTACTTC.

This clonotype was detected ten times or more. The chain couples TRBV5-1 to TRBJ2-7, with 12 bases aligning to TRBD2. CDR1 and CDR2 from the germline V gene are SGHRS and YFSETQ. The CDR3 contains 17 residues. V trimming: 4 bases; J trimming: 1 base; junction bases outside the gene matches: 9. The DNA for the CDR3 is TGCGCCAGCAGCGCCCGCTTCGGACTAGCGGGATCCTACGAGCAGTACTTC. Protein sequence: CASSARFGLAGSYEQYF.

Only a few counts were recorded for this clonotype. The V call is TRBV5-6, the J call TRBJ1-2; D not resolved. The CDR3 runs 12 residues. Trimming removed 2 bases at V and 2 bases at J, with 4 bases between. Germline V gene data show CDR1 as SGHDT and CDR2 as YYEEEE. Here the CDR3 reads CASSFRNYGYTF. In nucleotides, the CDR3 is TGTGCCAGCAGCTTCAGAAACTATGGCTACACCTTC.